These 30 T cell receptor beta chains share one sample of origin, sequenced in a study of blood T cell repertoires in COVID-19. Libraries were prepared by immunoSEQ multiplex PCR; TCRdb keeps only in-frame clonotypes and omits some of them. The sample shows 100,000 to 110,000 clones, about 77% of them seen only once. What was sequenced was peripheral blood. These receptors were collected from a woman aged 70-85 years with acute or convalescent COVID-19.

The CDR3 here is CACFDRALGEKLFF. DNA of the CDR3: TGTGCCTGCTTCGACAGGGCCCTAGGGGAAAAACTGTTTTTT. The rearrangement joins TRBV30 to TRBJ1-4; TRBD1 aligns across 7 bases. This CDR3 has 14 amino acids. Per the germline V gene, CDR1 is GTSNPN and CDR2 is SVGIG (reference sequence). V lost 6 bases, J lost 8 bases, and 12 bases stayed unmatched.

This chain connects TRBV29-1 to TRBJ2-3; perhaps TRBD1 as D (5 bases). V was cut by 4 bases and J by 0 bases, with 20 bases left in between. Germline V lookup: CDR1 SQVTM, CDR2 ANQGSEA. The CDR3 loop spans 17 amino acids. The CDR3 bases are TGCAGCGTTGCCGACAGCCCGAGACCACCTAGCACAGATACGCAGTATTTT. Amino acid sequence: CSVADSPRPPSTDTQYF.

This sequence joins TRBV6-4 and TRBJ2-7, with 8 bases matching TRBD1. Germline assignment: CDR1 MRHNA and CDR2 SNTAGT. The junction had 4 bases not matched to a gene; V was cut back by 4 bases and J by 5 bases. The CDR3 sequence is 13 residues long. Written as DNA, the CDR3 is TGTGCCAGCAGTGTTACAGGGGGGAACGAGCAGTACTTC. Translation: CASSVTGGNEQYF.

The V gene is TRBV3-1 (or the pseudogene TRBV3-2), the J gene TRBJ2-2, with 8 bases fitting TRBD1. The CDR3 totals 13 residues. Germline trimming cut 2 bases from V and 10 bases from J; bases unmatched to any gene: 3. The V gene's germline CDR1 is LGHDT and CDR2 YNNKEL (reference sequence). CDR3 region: CASSQTTGVELFF. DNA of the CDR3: TGTGCCAGCAGCCAAACGACAGGGGTGGAGCTGTTTTTT.

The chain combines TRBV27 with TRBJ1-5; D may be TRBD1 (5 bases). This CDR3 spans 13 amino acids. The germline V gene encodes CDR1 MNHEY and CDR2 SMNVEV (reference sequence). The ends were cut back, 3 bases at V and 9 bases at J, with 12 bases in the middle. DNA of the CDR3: TGTGCCAGCAGTTTGTATCAGGGTTCGCCCCAGCATTTT. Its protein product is CASSLYQGSPQHF.

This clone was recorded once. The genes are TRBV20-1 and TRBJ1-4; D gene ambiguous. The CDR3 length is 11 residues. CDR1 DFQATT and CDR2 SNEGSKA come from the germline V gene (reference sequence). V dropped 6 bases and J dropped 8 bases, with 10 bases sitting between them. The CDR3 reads CSANYGEKLFF. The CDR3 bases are TGCAGTGCAAACTATGGGGAAAAACTGTTTTTT.

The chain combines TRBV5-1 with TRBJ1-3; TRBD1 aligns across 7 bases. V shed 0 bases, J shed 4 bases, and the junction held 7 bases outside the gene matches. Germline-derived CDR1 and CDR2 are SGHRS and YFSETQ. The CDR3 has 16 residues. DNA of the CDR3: TGCGCCAGCAGCTTGGCCGGGACAGACAGGGGAAACACCATATATTTT. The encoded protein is CASSLAGTDRGNTIYF. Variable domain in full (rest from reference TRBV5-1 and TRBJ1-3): KAGVTQTPRYLIKTRGQQVTLSCSPISGHRSVSWYQQTPGQGLQFLFEYFSETQRNKGNFPGRFSGRQFSNSRSEMNVSTLELGDSALYLCASSLAGTDRGNTIYFGEGSWLTVV.

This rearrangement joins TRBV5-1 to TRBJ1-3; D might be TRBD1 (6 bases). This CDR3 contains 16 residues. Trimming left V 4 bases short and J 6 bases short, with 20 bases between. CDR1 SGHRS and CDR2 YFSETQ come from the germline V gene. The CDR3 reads CASSARDTNLENTIYF. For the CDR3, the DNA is TGCGCCAGCAGCGCCCGGGACACTAACCTTGAAAACACCATATATTTT.

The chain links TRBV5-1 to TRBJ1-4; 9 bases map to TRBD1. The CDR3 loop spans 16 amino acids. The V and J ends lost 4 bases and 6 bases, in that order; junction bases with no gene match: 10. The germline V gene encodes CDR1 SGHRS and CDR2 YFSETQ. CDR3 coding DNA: TGCGCCAGCAGCCGGAGGGGGACAGGGTATGATGAAAAACTGTTTTTT. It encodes CASSRRGTGYDEKLFF.

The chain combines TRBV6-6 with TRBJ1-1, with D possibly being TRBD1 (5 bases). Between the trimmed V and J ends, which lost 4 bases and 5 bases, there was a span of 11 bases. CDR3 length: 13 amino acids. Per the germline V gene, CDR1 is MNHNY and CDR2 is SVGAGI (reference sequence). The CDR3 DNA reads TGTGCCAGCAGTTGGGGAGGGGAGACTGAAGCTTTCTTT. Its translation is CASSWGGETEAFF.

This CDR3 is CATLTVLNTEAFF. CDR3 nucleotides: TGTGCCACCTTGACAGTGCTGAACACTGAAGCTTTCTTT. V usage is TRBV2 and J usage is TRBJ1-1, with D perhaps matching TRBD1 (5 bases). The germline gives CDR1 SNHLY, CDR2 FYNNEI. V dropped 10 bases and J dropped 0 bases, with 12 bases sitting between them. The CDR3 has 13 residues. Full variable domain (remainder filled in from reference TRBV2 and TRBJ1-1): EPEVTQTPSHQVTQMGQEVILRCVPISNHLYFYWYRQILGQKVEFLVSFYNNEISEKSEIFDDQFSVERPDGSNFTLKIRSTKLEDSAMYFCATLTVLNTEAFFGQGTRLTVV.

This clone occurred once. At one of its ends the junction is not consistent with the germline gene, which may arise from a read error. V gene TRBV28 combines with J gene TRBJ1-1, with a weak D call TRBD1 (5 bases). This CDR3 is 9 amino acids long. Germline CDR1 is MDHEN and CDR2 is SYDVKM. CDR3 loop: CASSSGHLF. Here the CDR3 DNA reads TGTGCCAGCAGTTCAGGACACCTCTTT.

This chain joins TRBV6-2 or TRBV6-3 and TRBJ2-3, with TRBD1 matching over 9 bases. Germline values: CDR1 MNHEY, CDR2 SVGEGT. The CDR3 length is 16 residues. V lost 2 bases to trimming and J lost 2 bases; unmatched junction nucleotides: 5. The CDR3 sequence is CASSYGRTGVTDTQYF. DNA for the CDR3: TGTGCCAGCAGTTACGGTAGGACAGGGGTCACAGATACGCAGTATTTT.

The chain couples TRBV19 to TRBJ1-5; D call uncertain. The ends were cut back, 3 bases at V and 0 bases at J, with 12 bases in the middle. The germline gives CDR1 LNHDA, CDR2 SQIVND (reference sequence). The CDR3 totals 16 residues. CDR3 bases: TGTGCCAGTAGTATCATCGGACTATATAGCAATCAGCCCCAGCATTTT. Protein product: CASSIIGLYSNQPQHF.

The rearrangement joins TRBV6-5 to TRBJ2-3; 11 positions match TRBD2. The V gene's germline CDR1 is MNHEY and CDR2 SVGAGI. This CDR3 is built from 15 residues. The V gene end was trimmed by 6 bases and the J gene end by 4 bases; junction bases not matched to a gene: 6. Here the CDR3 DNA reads TGTGCCAGCAGGATTAGCGGGGGGGCCGCAGATACGCAGTATTTT. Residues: CASRISGGAADTQYF.

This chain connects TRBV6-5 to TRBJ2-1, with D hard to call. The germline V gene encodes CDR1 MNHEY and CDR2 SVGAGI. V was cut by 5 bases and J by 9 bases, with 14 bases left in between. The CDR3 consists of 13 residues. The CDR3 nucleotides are TGTGCCAGCAGTACCACCCTAGGTTTTGAGCAGTTCTTC. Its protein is CASSTTLGFEQFF.

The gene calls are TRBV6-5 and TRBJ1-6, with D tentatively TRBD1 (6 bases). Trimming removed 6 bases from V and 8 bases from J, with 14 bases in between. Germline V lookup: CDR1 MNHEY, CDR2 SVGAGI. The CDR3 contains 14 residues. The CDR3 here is CASSRQAADSPLHF. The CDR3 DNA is TGTGCCAGCAGCCGACAGGCGGCGGATTCACCCCTCCACTTT.

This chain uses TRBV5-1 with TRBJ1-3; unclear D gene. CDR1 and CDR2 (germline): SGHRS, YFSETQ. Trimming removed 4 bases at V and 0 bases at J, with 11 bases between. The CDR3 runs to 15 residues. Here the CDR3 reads CASSEQLSSGNTIYF. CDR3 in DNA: TGCGCCAGCAGCGAACAGCTAAGCTCTGGAAACACCATATATTTT.

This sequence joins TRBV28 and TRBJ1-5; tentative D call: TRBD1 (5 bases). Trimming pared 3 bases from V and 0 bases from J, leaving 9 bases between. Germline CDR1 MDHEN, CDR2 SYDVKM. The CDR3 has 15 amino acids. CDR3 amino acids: CASSLRRGSNQPQHF. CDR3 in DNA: TGTGCCAGCAGTTTGCGAAGGGGTAGCAATCAGCCCCAGCATTTT.

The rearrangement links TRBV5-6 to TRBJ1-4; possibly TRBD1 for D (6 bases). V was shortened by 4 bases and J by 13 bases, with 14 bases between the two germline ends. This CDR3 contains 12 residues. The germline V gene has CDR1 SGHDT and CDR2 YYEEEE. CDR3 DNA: TGTGCCAGCAGCATGACCGGGACAAGACTGTTTTTT. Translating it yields CASSMTGTRLFF.

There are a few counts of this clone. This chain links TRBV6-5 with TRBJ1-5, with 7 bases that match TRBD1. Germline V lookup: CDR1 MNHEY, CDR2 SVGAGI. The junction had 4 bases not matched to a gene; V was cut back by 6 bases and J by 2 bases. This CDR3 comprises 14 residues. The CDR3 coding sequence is TGTGCCAGCAGACCTACAGGGGGCAATCAGCCCCAGCATTTT. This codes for CASRPTGGNQPQHF.

As DNA, the CDR3 is TGTGCCTCCCGGGACAGGGGACCGAACACTGAAGCTTTCTTT. Its protein is CASRDRGPNTEAFF. V is TRBV30 and J is TRBJ1-1, with 10 bases that match TRBD1. This CDR3 region has 14 residues. Trimming removed 7 bases from V and 1 base from J; junction bases left unmatched: 6. Germline CDR1 GTSNPN, CDR2 SVGIG (reference sequence).

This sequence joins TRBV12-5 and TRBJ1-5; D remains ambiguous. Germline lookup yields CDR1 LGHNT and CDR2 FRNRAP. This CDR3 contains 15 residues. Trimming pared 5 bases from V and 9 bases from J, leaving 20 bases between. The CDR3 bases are TGTGCTAGTGGTCCCCCGGCCCTAGCGGGAACGCCCCAGCATTTT. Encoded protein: CASGPPALAGTPQHF.

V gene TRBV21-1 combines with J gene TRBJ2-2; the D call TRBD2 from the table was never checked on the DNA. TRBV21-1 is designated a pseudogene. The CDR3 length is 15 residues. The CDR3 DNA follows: TGTGCCAGCAAGGCAGGGCGGGGGAAACCCGGGGAGCTGTTTTTT. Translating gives CASKAGRGKPGELFF.

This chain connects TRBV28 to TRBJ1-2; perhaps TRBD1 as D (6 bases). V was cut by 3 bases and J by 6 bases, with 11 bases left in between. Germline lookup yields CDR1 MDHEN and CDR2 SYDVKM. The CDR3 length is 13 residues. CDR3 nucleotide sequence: TGTGCCAGCAGTTTGGGGGAGGGGGATGGCTACACCTTC. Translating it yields CASSLGEGDGYTF.

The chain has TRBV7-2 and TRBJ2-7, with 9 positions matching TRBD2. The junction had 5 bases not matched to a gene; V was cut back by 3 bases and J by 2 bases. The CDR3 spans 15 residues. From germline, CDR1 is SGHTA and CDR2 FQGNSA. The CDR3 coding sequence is TGTGCCAGCAGCTTGAGAGCGGGAGGCGCCTACGAGCAGTACGTC. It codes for CASSLRAGGAYEQYV.

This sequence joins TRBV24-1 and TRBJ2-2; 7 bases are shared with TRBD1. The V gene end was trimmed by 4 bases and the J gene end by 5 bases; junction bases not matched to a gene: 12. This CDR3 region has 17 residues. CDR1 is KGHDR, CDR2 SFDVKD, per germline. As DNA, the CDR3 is TGTGCCACCAGTGAAGCTACAGGGGCCCCCAAGACCGGGGAGCTGTTTTTT. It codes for CATSEATGAPKTGELFF.

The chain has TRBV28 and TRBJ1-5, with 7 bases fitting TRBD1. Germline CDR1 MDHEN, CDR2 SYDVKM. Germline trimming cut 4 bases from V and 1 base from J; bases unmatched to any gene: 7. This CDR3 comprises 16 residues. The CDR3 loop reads CASSYRQGRSNQPQHF. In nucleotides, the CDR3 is TGTGCCAGCAGTTACCGACAGGGTCGAAGCAATCAGCCCCAGCATTTT.

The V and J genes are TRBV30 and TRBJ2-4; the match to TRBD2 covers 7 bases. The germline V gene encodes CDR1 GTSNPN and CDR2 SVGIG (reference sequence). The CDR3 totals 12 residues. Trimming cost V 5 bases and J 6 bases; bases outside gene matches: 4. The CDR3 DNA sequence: TGTGCCTGGGCCGGGGAGGGAAACATTCAGTACTTC. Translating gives CAWAGEGNIQYF. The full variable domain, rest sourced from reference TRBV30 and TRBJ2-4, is SQTIHQWPATLVQPVGSPLSLECTVEGTSNPNLYWYRQAAGRGLQLLFYSVGIGQISSEVPQNLSASRPQDRQFILSSKKLLLSDSGFYLCAWAGEGNIQYFGAGTRLSVL.

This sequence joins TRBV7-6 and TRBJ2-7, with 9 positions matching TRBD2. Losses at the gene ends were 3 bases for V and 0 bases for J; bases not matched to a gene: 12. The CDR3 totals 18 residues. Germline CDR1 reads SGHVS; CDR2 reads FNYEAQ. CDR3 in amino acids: CASSFEGRSGGFSYEQYF. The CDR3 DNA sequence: TGTGCCAGCAGCTTTGAAGGAAGAAGCGGGGGGTTCTCCTACGAGCAGTACTTC.